A single TCR beta chain is shown here with its context. Its antigen is undetermined. The PCR was carried out with 60 Vbeta primers and 13 Jbeta primers. Libraries were prepared by immunoSEQ multiplex PCR; TCRdb keeps only in-frame clonotypes and omits some of them. The table shows approximately 150,000 clones, with roughly three quarters occurring only once. The sample is drawn from a study of cytomegalovirus exposure and HLA in healthy donors. This CDR3 is built from 16 residues. Trimming took off 5 bases at V and 3 bases at J, with 20 bases between the two ends. CDR1 is SGHAT, CDR2 FQNNGV, per germline. Study results and limitations: Later work showed greater clonal expansion in HLA-associated TCR beta chains than in equally common others.

The sample was PBMCs. The origin of this receptor is a woman aged 40 to 50 in good health and CMV-seronegative. The chain couples TRBV11-2 to TRBJ2-7, with a possible D match to TRBD2 (5 bases). The CDR3 spells CASSRSFSEPNYEQYF. The DNA of the CDR3 is TGTGCCAGCAGCAGAAGTTTTAGCGAGCCGAACTACGAGCAGTACTTC.